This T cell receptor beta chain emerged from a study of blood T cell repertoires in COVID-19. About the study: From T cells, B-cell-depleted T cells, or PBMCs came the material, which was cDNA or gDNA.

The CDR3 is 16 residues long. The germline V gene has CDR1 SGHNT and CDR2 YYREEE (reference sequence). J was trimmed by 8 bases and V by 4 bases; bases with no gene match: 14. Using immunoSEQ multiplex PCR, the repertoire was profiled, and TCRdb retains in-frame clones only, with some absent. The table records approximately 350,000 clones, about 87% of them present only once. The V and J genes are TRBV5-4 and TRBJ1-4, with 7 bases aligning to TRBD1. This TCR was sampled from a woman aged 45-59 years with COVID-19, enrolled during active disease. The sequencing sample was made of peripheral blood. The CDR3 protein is CASSGGTARGMEKLFF. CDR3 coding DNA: TGTGCCAGCAGCGGAGGGACAGCCAGGGGTATGGAAAAACTGTTTTTT. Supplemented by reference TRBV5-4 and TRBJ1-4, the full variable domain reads ETGVTQSPTHLIKTRGQQVTLRCSSQSGHNTVSWYQQALGQGPQFIFQYYREEENGRGNFPPRFSGLQFPNYSSELNVNALELDDSALYLCASSGGTARGMEKLFFGSGTQLSVL.